The 16 T cell receptor beta chains below were found in one sample sequenced in a study of cytomegalovirus exposure and HLA in healthy donors (dated by TCRdb to 2015 to 2018). Libraries were made using the immunoSEQ multiplex PCR assay. For the multiplex PCR, a mixture combining 60 forward primers for TCR Vbeta segments and 13 reverse primers for TCR Jbeta segments was used. Entries here come from immuneACCESS through TCRdb and include only in-frame sequences with V and J called. Some clones fail to appear in such tables; in the studies checked, an unresolved V gene covers under half of the shortfall, and the cause of the remainder is unknown. This sample comprises about 140,000 clones, over 75% of them detected only once. The ten largest account for 1.2% of the sample. The source material was PBMCs. Source of these receptors: a female donor in good health and CMV-seronegative.

This sequence joins TRBV30 and TRBJ1-3, with 7 bases identical to TRBD1. The CDR3 loop spans 17 amino acids. The V segment lost 0 bases and the J segment 0 bases; nucleotides outside the gene matches: 8. Germline loops: CDR1 GTSNPN, CDR2 SVGIG (reference sequence). The CDR3 sequence: CAWSVPKGQFSGNTIYF. CDR3 in DNA: TGTGCCTGGAGTGTCCCAAAGGGACAGTTCTCTGGAAACACCATATATTTT. The full variable domain, rest sourced from reference TRBV30 and TRBJ1-3, is SQTIHQWPATLVQPVGSPLSLECTVEGTSNPNLYWYRQAAGRGLQLLFYSVGIGQISSEVPQNLSASRPQDRQFILSSKKLLLSDSGFYLCAWSVPKGQFSGNTIYFGEGSWLTVV.

Concerning this clone itself: A junction boundary mismatches the germline segment, possibly from a read error. As DNA, the CDR3 is TGTGCCAGCTCACCACCAGTCCCGAAGAGGATCTTT. Encoded protein: CASSPPVPKRIF. The V gene is TRBV18, the J gene TRBJ1-1, with no clear D. Germline V gene sequence: CDR1 KGHSH, CDR2 LQKENI. The CDR3 loop spans 12 amino acids.

The CDR3 bases are TGTGCCAGCAGTACCGGGACTAGCGGGAGTAATGAGCAGTTCTTC. This encodes CASSTGTSGSNEQFF. J is TRBJ2-1 and V is TRBV6-5; 14 bases are a match to TRBD2. With 5 bases clipped from V and 7 bases from J, the junction kept 4 bases outside the gene matches. From germline, CDR1 is MNHEY and CDR2 SVGAGI. The CDR3 loop spans 15 amino acids.

The chain carries TRBV30 and TRBJ1-2, with D tentatively TRBD1 (5 bases). CDR3 length: 12 amino acids. Germline values: CDR1 GTSNPN, CDR2 SVGIG (reference sequence). V was pared by 5 bases and J by 1 base, with 8 bases between. The CDR3 region has the DNA TGTGCCTGGTCCAGGGTTAACTATGGCTACACCTTC. Its translation: CAWSRVNYGYTF.

This clone is a singleton in its sample. This chain uses TRBV5-5 with TRBJ1-5; possibly TRBD1 for D (5 bases). This CDR3 region has 15 residues. CDR1 SGHKS and CDR2 YYEKEE come from the germline V gene (reference sequence). Trimming cost V 6 bases and J 6 bases, with 19 bases left between them. The CDR3 region is CASTLLPQTVQPQHF. DNA for the CDR3: TGTGCCAGCACCCTCCTCCCTCAGACAGTTCAGCCCCAGCATTTT.

The chain uses TRBV29-1 and TRBJ2-5, with D perhaps matching TRBD1 (7 bases). With the DNA end fitting TRBJ2-7 better, the J assignment may be wrong. This CDR3 contains 13 residues. Germline values: CDR1 SQVTM, CDR2 ANQGSEA. The CDR3 bases are TGCAGCGTTGGCGGGACAGCTAGATACGAGCAGTACTTC. Its translation is CSVGGTARYEQYF.

The genes are TRBV7-6 and TRBJ1-5; 8 nucleotides align to TRBD1. The CDR3 runs to 17 residues. With 5 bases clipped from V and 3 bases from J, the junction kept 12 bases outside the gene matches. Germline V CDR1 and CDR2: SGHVS, FNYEAQ. The CDR3 bases are TGTGCCAGCAGCGCCGAACGGGGACAGGTCCTCAATCAGCCCCAGCATTTT. Amino acids: CASSAERGQVLNQPQHF.

The J gene is TRBJ2-2, the V gene TRBV19; 9 nucleotides align to TRBD1. CDR3 length: 14 amino acids. Germline V gives CDR1 LNHDA, CDR2 SQIVND (reference sequence). J was trimmed by 1 base and V by 10 bases; bases with no gene match: 4. CDR3 in amino acids: CATRTGVNTGELFF. Written as DNA, the CDR3 is TGTGCCACCCGGACAGGGGTGAACACCGGGGAGCTGTTTTTT.

The rearrangement joins TRBV6-1 to TRBJ2-1; 11 bases map to TRBD2. In germline, CDR1 is MNHNS, CDR2 SASEGT. This CDR3 spans 16 amino acids. Losses at the gene ends were 2 bases for V and 8 bases for J; bases not matched to a gene: 8. CDR3 sequence: CASSEWELAGGYEQFF. The CDR3 nucleotides are TGTGCCAGCAGTGAATGGGAGTTAGCGGGAGGGTATGAGCAGTTCTTC.

The chain carries TRBV15 and TRBJ1-3; 7 bases fit TRBD1. Germline CDR1 reads LNHNV; CDR2 reads YYDKDF (reference sequence). Trimming removed 4 bases from V and 4 bases from J; junction bases left unmatched: 7. The CDR3 is 15 residues long. The CDR3 is CATSTRQGSGNTIYF. The DNA for the CDR3 is TGTGCCACCAGCACCCGACAGGGATCGGGAAACACCATATATTTT. The whole variable domain, filled in from reference TRBV15 and TRBJ1-3, reads DAMVIQNPRYQVTQFGKPVTLSCSQTLNHNVMYWYQQKSSQAPKLLFHYYDKDFNNEADTPDNFQSRRPNTSFCFLDIRSPGLGDTAMYLCATSTRQGSGNTIYFGEGSWLTVV.

The rearrangement uses TRBV7-9 and TRBJ1-1, with no clear D. Looked up from germline, CDR1 is SEHNR and CDR2 is FQNEAQ (reference sequence). The CDR3 loop spans 15 amino acids. Trimming took off 2 bases at V and 3 bases at J, with 13 bases between the two ends. DNA for the CDR3: TGTGCCAGCAGCTTACTCGGCGGGGAGGACACTGAAGCTTTCTTT. Protein sequence: CASSLLGGEDTEAFF.

V usage is TRBV5-1 and J usage is TRBJ2-3; D ambiguous. The length of the CDR3 is 14 residues. Trimming cost V 1 base and J 0 bases, with 6 bases left between them. Germline CDR1 reads SGHRS; CDR2 reads YFSETQ. The CDR3 coding sequence is TGCGCCAGCAGCTTGTTCAGTAGCACAGATACGCAGTATTTT. Translation gives CASSLFSSTDTQYF.

The chain couples TRBV30 to TRBJ1-5, with D tentatively TRBD1 (6 bases). The germline V gene encodes CDR1 GTSNPN and CDR2 SVGIG (reference sequence). This CDR3 contains 13 residues. V was cut by 5 bases and J by 5 bases, with 13 bases left in between. The DNA for the CDR3 is TGTGCCTGGGATTCGACAGGCTATCAGCCCCAGCATTTT. It is translated as CAWDSTGYQPQHF.

Only a few counts were recorded for this clone. The rearrangement joins TRBV6-5 to TRBJ1-1; D unresolved. The CDR3 loop spans 12 amino acids. Deletions cut 7 bases from V and 5 bases from J, with 11 bases between. The germline gives CDR1 MNHEY, CDR2 SVGAGI. For the CDR3, the DNA is TGTGCCAGCAAGAGTACGGGGACTGAAGCTTTCTTT. As protein: CASKSTGTEAFF.

The chain couples TRBV28 to TRBJ2-1; TRBD1 might be the D (6 bases). Germline V CDR1 and CDR2: MDHEN, SYDVKM. This CDR3 comprises 19 residues. The ends were cut back, 5 bases at V and 4 bases at J, with 27 bases in the middle. CDR3 amino acids: CASSTPILGMAGAYNEQFF. CDR3 DNA sequence: TGTGCCAGCAGTACACCAATACTAGGCATGGCAGGGGCGTACAATGAGCAGTTCTTC. Full variable domain (remainder filled in from reference TRBV28 and TRBJ2-1): DVKVTQSSRYLVKRTGEKVFLECVQDMDHENMFWYRQDPGLGLRLIYFSYDVKMKEKGDIPEGYSVSREKKERFSLILESASTNQTSMYLCASSTPILGMAGAYNEQFFGPGTRLTVL.

The chain uses TRBV10-3 and TRBJ2-7, with 10 bases fitting TRBD2. The CDR3 loop spans 13 amino acids. J lost 5 bases, V lost 2 bases, and 0 bases had no gene match. Germline assignment: CDR1 ENHRY and CDR2 SYGVKD. The CDR3 DNA is TGTGCCATCAGTGAGCTAGCGGGAGACGAGCAGTACTTC. Its protein product is CAISELAGDEQYF.